The entry below gives a single TCR beta chain sequence along with its context. Every immunoSEQ plate was one replicate of a subset's evenly spread DNA. Repertoires were generated with immunoSEQ multiplex PCR, while TCRdb's copy carries only in-frame clones and drops some. Of about 1.1 million clones listed, 75% to 80% are singletons. The data belong to a study of shared clonotypes between healthy human individuals. Each donor was a Caucasian adult residing in Nashville, Tennessee. CD45RA+ naive and CD45RA-negative memory subsets were separated from CD4+ cells. The CDR3 loop spans 12 amino acids. V lost 7 bases, J lost 9 bases, and 13 bases lay in between. Germline-derived CDR1 and CDR2 are MGHDK and SYGVNS.

This TCR was recovered from a man aged 18-30 years in good health. Some clones in this sample may be carry-over from other donors' samples. Specimen: memory CD4+ T cells from PBMCs. This sample's subset: CD45RA-negative fraction. The V and J genes are TRBV25-1 and TRBJ2-1; either TRBD1 or TRBD2 may fit D (7 bases each). The CDR3 DNA is TGTGCCAGCACCACCAGGGGGGGTGAGCAGTTCTTC. As protein: CASTTRGGEQFF.